The entry that follows covers one T cell receptor (beta chain) sequence. This entry belongs to a study of OX40 agonist ivuxolimab in advanced cancers. Study context: Subjects had a mean age of about 61 years, with a range of about 23 to 79; more than 75% were male.

The CDR3 runs to 16 residues. CDR1 is ENHRY and CDR2 is SYGVKD in the germline V gene. V lost 4 bases, J lost 2 bases, and 9 bases stayed unmatched. Some clones are missing from TCRdb's copy, which holds only in-frame ones; the method was immunoSEQ multiplex PCR. The table shows about 94,000 clones, with roughly 87% occurring only once. The chain is built from TRBV10-3 and TRBJ2-3; 7 bases agree with TRBD2. This TCR came from an adult with an advanced solid tumor such as melanoma, head and neck, liver or kidney cancer. This specimen consisted of CD4+ or CD8+ T cells sorted from blood, obtained in a trial of the OX40 agonist ivuxolimab. The CDR3 is CAISARRGGYTDTQYF. CDR3 nucleotides: TGTGCCATCAGTGCTCGGCGCGGGGGTTACACAGATACGCAGTATTTT.